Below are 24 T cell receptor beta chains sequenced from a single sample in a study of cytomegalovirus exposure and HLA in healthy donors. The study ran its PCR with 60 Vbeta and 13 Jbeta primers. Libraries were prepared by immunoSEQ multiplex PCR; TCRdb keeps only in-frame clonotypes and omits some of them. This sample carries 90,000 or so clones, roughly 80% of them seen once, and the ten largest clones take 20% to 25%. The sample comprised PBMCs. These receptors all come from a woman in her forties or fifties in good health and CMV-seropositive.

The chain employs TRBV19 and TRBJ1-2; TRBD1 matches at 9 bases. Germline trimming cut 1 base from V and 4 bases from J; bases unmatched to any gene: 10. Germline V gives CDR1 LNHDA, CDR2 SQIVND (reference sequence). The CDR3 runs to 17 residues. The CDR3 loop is CASSIAVPGQGTYGYTF. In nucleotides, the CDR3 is TGTGCCAGTAGTATAGCCGTCCCGGGACAGGGAACCTATGGCTACACCTTC.

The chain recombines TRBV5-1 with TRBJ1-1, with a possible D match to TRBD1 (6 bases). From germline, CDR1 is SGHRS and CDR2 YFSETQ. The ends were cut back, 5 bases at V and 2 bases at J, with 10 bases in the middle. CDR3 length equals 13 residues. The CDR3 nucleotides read TGCGCCAGCAGTATAGGGGGAAACACTGAAGCTTTCTTT. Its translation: CASSIGGNTEAFF.

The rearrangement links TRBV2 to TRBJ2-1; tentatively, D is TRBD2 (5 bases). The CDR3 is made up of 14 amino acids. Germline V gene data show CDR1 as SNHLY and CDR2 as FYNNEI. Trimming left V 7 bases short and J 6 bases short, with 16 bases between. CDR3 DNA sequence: TGTGCCAGCAAGGTAGGAGGCAGTCCCAATGAGCAGTTCTTC. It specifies CASKVGGSPNEQFF.

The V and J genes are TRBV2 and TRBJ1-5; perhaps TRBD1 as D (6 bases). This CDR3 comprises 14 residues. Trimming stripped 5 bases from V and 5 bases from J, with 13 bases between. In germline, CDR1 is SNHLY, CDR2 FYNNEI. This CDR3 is CASSSRGRDQPQHF. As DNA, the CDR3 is TGTGCCAGCAGTTCGAGGGGGAGAGATCAGCCCCAGCATTTT.

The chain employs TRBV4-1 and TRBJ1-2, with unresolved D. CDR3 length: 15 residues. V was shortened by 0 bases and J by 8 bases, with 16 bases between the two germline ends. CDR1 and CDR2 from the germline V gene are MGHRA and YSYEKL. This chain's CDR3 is CASSQDPGVGMGYTF. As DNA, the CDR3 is TGCGCCAGCAGCCAAGATCCCGGAGTCGGTATGGGCTACACCTTC.

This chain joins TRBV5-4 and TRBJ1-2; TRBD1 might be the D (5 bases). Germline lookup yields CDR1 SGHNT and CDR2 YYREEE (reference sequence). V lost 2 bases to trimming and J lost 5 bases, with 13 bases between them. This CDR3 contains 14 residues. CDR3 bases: TGTGCCAGCAGCTTAAACGCAGGGAATTATGGCTACACCTTC. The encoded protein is CASSLNAGNYGYTF.

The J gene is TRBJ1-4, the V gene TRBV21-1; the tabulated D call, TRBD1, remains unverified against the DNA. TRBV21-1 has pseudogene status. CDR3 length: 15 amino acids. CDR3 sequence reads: CASSKPQGPNEKLFF. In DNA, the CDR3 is TGTGCCAGCAGCAAACCGCAGGGCCCTAATGAAAAACTGTTTTTT.

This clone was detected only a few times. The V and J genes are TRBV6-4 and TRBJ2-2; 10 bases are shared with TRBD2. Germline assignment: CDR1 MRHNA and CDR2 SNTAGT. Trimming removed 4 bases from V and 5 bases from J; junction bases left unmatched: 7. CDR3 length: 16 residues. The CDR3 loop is CASSAIAGGGTGELFF. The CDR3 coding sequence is TGTGCCAGCAGTGCCATAGCGGGAGGAGGGACCGGGGAGCTGTTTTTT.

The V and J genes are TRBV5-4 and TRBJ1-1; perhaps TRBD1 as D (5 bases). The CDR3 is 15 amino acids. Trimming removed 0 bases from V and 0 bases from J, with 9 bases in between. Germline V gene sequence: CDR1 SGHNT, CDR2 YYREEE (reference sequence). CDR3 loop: CASSLETAMNTEAFF. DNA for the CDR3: TGTGCCAGCAGCTTGGAGACAGCTATGAACACTGAAGCTTTCTTT.

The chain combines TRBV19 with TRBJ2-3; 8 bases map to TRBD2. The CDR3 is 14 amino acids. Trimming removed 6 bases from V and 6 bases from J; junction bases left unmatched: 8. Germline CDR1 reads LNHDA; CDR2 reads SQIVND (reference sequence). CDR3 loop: CASRLAALRDTQYF. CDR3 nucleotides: TGTGCCAGTAGACTAGCGGCGCTTAGGGATACGCAGTATTTT. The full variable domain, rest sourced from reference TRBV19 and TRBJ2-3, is DGGITQSPKYLFRKEGQNVTLSCEQNLNHDAMYWYRQDPGQGLRLIYYSQIVNDFQKGDIAEGYSVSREKKESFPLTVTSAQKNPTAFYLCASRLAALRDTQYFGPGTRLTVL.

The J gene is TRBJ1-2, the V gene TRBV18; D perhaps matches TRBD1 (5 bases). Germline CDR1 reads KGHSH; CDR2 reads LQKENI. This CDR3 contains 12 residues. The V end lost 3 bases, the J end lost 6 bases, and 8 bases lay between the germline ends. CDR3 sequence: CASSPEGDGYTF. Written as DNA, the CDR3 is TGTGCCAGCTCACCCGAAGGGGATGGCTACACCTTC. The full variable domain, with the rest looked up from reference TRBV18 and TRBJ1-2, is NAGVMQNPRHLVRRRGQEARLRCSPMKGHSHVYWYRQLPEEGLKFMVYLQKENIIDESGMPKERFSAEFPKEGPSILRIQQVVRGDSAAYFCASSPEGDGYTFGSGTRLTVV.

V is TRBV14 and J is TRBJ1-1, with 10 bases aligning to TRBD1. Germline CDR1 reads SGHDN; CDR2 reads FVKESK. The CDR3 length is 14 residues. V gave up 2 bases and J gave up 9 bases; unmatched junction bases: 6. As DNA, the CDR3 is TGTGCCAGCAGCCAAAGGGACAGGGGTTCTAAAGCTTTCTTT. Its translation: CASSQRDRGSKAFF.

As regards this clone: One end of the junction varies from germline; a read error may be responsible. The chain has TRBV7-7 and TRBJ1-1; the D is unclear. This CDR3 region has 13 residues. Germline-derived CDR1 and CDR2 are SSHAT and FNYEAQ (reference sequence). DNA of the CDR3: TGTGCTAGCAGCTTAGGAGAGAACACTGAAGCTTTCTTT. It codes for CASSLGENTEAFF.

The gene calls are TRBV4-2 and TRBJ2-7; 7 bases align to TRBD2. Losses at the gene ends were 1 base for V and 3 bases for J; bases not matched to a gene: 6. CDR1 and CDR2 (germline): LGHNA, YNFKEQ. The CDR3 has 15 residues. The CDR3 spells CASSQGEGFDYEQYF. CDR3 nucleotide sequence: TGTGCCAGCAGCCAAGGGGAGGGGTTTGACTACGAGCAGTACTTC.

The CDR3 region is CASSRGDRGQYNEQFF. The CDR3 DNA follows: TGTGCCAGCAGCAGAGGGGACAGGGGGCAATACAATGAGCAGTTCTTC. The chain carries TRBV7-9 and TRBJ2-1; 12 nucleotides agree with TRBD1. This CDR3 contains 16 residues. Germline V lookup: CDR1 SEHNR, CDR2 FQNEAQ (reference sequence). Germline trimming cut 5 bases from V and 4 bases from J; bases unmatched to any gene: 6.

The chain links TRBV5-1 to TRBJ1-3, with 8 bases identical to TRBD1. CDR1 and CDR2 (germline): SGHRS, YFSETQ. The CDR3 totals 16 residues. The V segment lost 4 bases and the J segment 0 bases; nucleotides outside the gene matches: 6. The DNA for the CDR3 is TGCGCCAGCAGCCTCGGACAGGGATCCTCTGGAAACACCATATATTTT. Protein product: CASSLGQGSSGNTIYF. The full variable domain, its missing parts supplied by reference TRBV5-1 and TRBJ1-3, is KAGVTQTPRYLIKTRGQQVTLSCSPISGHRSVSWYQQTPGQGLQFLFEYFSETQRNKGNFPGRFSGRQFSNSRSEMNVSTLELGDSALYLCASSLGQGSSGNTIYFGEGSWLTVV.

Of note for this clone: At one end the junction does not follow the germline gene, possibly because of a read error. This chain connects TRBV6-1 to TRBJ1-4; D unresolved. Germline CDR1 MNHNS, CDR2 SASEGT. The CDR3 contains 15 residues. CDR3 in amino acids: CASREDTGTNEKLFF. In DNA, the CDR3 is TGTGCCAGCAGAGAAGACACGGGAACTAATGAAAAACTGTTTTTT.

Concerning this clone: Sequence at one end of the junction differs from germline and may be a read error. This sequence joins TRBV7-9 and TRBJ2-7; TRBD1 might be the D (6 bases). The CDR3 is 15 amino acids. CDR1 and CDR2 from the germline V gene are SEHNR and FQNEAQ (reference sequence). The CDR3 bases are TGTTCCAGCAGCTCTCCGACAGGCGTGAACTACGAGCAGTACTTC. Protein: CSSSSPTGVNYEQYF.

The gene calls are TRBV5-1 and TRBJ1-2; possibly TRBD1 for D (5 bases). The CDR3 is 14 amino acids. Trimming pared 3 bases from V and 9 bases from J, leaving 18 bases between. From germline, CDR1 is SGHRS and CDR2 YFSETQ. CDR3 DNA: TGCGCCAGCAGCTGGGAGGGGACCGCTAGTAGCTACACCTTC. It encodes CASSWEGTASSYTF.

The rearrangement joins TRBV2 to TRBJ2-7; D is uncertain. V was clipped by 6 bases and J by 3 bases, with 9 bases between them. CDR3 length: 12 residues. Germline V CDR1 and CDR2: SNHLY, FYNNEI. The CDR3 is CASSPNSYEQYV. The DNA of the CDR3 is TGTGCCAGCAGCCCTAACAGCTACGAGCAGTACGTC.

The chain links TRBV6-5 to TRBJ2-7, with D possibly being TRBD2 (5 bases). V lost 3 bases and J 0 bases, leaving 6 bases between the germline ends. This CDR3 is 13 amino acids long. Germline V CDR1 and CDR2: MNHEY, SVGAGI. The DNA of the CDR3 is TGTGCCAGCAGTTATCGGGACTCCTACGAGCAGTACTTC. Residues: CASSYRDSYEQYF.

CDR3 sequence reads: CASSLRGQGLGYEQYF. The CDR3, as DNA: TGTGCCAGCTCCCTCAGGGGACAGGGGCTTGGGTACGAGCAGTACTTC. The gene calls are TRBV18 and TRBJ2-7; TRBD1 matches 10 bases. Germline lookup yields CDR1 KGHSH and CDR2 LQKENI. V gave up 6 bases and J gave up 4 bases; unmatched junction bases: 12. This CDR3 region has 16 residues.

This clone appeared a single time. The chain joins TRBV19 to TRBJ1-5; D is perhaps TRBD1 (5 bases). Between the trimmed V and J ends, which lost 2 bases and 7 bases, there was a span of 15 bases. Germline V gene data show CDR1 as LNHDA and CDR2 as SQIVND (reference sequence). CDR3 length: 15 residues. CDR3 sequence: CASSILGGRGQPQHF. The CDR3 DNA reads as TGTGCCAGTAGTATACTGGGGGGGAGGGGCCAGCCCCAGCATTTT.

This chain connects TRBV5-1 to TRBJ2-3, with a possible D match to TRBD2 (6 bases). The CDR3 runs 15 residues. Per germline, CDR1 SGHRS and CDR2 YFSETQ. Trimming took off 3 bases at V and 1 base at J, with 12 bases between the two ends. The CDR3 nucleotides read TGCGCCAGCAGCTCGCAGGAGGGCGGCACAGATACGCAGTATTTT. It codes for CASSSQEGGTDTQYF.